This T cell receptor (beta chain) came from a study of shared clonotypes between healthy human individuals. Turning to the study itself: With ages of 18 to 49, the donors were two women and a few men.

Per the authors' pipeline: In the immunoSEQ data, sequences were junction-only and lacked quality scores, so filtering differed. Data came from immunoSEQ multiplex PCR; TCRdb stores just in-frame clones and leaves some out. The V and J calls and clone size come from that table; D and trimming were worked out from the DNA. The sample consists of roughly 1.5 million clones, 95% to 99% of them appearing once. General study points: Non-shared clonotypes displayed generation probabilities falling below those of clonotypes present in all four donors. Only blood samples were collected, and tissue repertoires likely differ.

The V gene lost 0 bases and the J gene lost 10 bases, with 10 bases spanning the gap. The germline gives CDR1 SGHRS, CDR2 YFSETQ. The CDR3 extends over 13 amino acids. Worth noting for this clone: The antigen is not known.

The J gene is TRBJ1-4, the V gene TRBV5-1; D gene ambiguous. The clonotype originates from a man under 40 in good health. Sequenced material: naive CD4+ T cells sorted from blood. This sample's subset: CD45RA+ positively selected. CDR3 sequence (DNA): TGCGCCAGCAGCTTGGACCCTGAGTCAAAACTGTTTTTT. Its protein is CASSLDPESKLFF.